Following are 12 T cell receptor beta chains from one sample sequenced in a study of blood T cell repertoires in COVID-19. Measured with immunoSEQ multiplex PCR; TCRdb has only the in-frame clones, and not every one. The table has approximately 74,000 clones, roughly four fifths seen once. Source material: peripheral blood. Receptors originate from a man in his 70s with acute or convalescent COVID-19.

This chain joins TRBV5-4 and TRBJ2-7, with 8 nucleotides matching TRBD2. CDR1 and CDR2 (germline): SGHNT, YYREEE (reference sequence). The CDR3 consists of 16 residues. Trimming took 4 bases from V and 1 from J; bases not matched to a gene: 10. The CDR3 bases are TGTGCCAGCAGCCCCTTTATATCTAGCGGGTCCTACGAGCAGTACTTC. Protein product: CASSPFISSGSYEQYF. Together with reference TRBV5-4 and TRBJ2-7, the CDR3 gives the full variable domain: ETGVTQSPTHLIKTRGQQVTLRCSSQSGHNTVSWYQQALGQGPQFIFQYYREEENGRGNFPPRFSGLQFPNYSSELNVNALELDDSALYLCASSPFISSGSYEQYFGPGTRLTVT.

In nucleotides, the CDR3 is TGTGCCAGCAGCCTAGGACAACGGGGGTTGGAGACCCAGTACTTC. The encoded protein is CASSLGQRGLETQYF. The V and J genes are TRBV7-3 and TRBJ2-5; D perhaps matches TRBD2 (6 bases). CDR1 and CDR2 from the germline V gene are SGHTA and FQGTGA. V gave up 5 bases and J gave up 5 bases, with 18 bases separating them. The CDR3 has 15 residues.

The CDR3 reads CASSLRTEATNEKLFF. The CDR3 DNA is TGTGCCAGCAGCTTGAGAACAGAAGCAACTAATGAAAAACTGTTTTTT. The chain uses TRBV7-6 and TRBJ1-4; D not resolved. V lost 3 bases and J 0 bases, leaving 11 bases between the germline ends. The CDR3 runs to 16 residues. Looked up from germline, CDR1 is SGHVS and CDR2 is FNYEAQ.

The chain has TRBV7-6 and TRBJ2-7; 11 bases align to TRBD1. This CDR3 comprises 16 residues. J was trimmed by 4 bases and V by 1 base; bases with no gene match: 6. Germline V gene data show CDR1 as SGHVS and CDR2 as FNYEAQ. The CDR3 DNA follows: TGTGCCAGCAGCTTAGGCGGGACAGGGGGAGCATACGAGCAGTACTTC. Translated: CASSLGGTGGAYEQYF.

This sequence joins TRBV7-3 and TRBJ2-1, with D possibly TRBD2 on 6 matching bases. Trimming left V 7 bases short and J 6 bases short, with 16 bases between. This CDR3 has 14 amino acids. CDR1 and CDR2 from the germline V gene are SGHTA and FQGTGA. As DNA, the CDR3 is TGTGCCAGCAAGCACCGGGGAGCGGGCAATGAGCAGTTCTTC. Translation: CASKHRGAGNEQFF.

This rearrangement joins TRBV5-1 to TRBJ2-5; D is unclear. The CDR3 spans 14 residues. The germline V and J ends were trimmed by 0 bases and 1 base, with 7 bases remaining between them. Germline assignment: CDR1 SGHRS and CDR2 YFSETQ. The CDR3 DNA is TGCGCCAGCAGCTTGGCCGTCTCCCAAGAGACCCAGTACTTC. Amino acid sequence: CASSLAVSQETQYF.

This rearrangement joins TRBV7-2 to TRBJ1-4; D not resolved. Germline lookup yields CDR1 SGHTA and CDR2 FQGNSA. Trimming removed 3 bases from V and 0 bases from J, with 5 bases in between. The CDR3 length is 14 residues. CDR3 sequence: CASSFRSTNEKLFF. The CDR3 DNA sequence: TGTGCCAGCAGCTTCAGGTCAACTAATGAAAAACTGTTTTTT.

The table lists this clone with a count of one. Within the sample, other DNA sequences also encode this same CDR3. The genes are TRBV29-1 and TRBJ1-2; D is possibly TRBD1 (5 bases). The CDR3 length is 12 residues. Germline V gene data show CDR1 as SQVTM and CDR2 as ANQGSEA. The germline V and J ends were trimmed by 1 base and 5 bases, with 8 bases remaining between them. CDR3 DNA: TGCAGCGTTGAAGGCAGGGCTTATGGCTACACCTTC. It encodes CSVEGRAYGYTF.

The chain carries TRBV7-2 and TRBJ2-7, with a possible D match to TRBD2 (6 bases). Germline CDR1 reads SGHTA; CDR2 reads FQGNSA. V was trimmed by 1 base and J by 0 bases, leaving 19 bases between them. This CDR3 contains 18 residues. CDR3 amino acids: CASSLGAGRGVNSYEQYF. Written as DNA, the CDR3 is TGTGCCAGCAGCTTAGGGGCGGGGAGAGGGGTTAACTCCTACGAGCAGTACTTC.

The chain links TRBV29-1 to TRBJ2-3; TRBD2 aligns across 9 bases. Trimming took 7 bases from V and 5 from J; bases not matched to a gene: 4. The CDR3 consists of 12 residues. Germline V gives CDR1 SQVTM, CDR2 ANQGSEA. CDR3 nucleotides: TGCAGCGCCCTAGCGGGGAGAGATACGCAGTATTTT. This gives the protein CSALAGRDTQYF.

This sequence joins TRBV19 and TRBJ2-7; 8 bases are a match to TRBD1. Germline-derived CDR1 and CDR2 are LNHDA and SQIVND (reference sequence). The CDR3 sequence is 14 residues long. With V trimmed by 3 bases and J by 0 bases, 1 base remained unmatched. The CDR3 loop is CASSMGQVSYEQYF. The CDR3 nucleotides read TGTGCCAGTAGTATGGGACAGGTCTCCTACGAGCAGTACTTC.

The CDR3 spells CASSETAETQYF. CDR3 nucleotides: TGTGCCAGCAGTGAGACAGCAGAGACCCAGTACTTC. This chain joins TRBV2 and TRBJ2-5; possibly TRBD1 for D (5 bases). Trimming pared 3 bases from V and 4 bases from J, leaving 6 bases between. In germline, CDR1 is SNHLY, CDR2 FYNNEI. The CDR3 has 12 residues.